This T cell receptor (beta chain) was captured by sequencing in a study of T cell changes during pregnancy in multiple sclerosis. Assay used: immunoSEQ multiplex PCR; TCRdb lists only in-frame clones, some missing. The sample yields more than 25,000 clones, 91% seen once. Trimming removed 3 bases from V and 7 bases from J, with 7 bases in between. Germline V gene data show CDR1 as SGHNT and CDR2 as YYREEE (reference sequence). This CDR3 comprises 12 residues. The receptor's source is a female donor in good health, enrolled as a control in a pregnancy study. The chain is built from TRBV5-4 and TRBJ2-2, with a possible D match to TRBD2 (5 bases). The material sequenced was CD8+ T cells from peripheral blood mononuclear cells, taken in the second trimester of pregnancy. DNA for the CDR3: TGTGCCAGCAGCTCGGCGGGCGGGGAGCTGTTTTTT. It is translated as CASSSAGGELFF.